A single sample gave rise to the 21 T cell receptor beta chains below, sequenced in a study of cytomegalovirus exposure and HLA in healthy donors (dated by TCRdb to the late 2010s). Library creation used the immunoSEQ multiplex PCR assay. The multiplex PCR relied on a mix of 60 forward primers for TCR Vbeta segments and 13 reverse primers for TCR Jbeta segments. The clones in this table, taken by TCRdb from immuneACCESS, are in-frame only. Not every clone is retained; where verified, under half of the shortfall comes from an unresolved V gene, and the cause of the rest is unknown. For this sample the table gives approximately 140,000 clones, of which almost 80% were detected only once. Approximately 0.9% of the sample goes to the ten largest clones. The sample was PBMCs. These receptors were obtained from a man between 18 and 29 years old in good health and CMV-seronegative.

The table lists this clone with a count of one. This chain uses TRBV9 with TRBJ1-1; D gene uncertain. V lost 6 bases and J 0 bases, leaving 15 bases between the germline ends. The germline V gene encodes CDR1 SGDLS and CDR2 YYNGEE. The CDR3 spans 15 residues. The CDR3 here is CASTEQVGMNTEAFF. CDR3 in DNA: TGTGCCAGCACAGAGCAGGTCGGGATGAACACTGAAGCTTTCTTT.

Worth noting for this clone: Within the sample, other DNA sequences also encode this same CDR3. The rearrangement joins TRBV7-2 to TRBJ1-1; 7 bases align to TRBD1. With V trimmed by 5 bases and J by 0 bases, 6 bases remained unmatched. The CDR3 length is 15 residues. Germline CDR1 reads SGHTA; CDR2 reads FQGNSA. The CDR3 DNA reads TGTGCCAGCAGCCTGCGGACAGGAGTGAACACTGAAGCTTTCTTT. Translated: CASSLRTGVNTEAFF.

This chain joins TRBV6-5 and TRBJ2-5; possible D gene TRBD1, 5 bases. The CDR3 runs 12 residues. CDR1 and CDR2 from the germline V gene are MNHEY and SVGAGI. Trimming took 2 bases from V and 4 from J, leaving 5 bases between them. The CDR3 reads CASSYRGETQYF. Written as DNA, the CDR3 is TGTGCCAGCAGTTACAGGGGAGAGACCCAGTACTTC.

V usage is TRBV2 and J usage is TRBJ2-1; 8 nucleotides align to TRBD1. CDR3 length: 15 amino acids. V lost 2 bases, J lost 3 bases, and 3 bases stayed unmatched. The germline CDR1 and CDR2 sequences are SNHLY and FYNNEI. The CDR3 sequence is CASSEQGADYNEQFF. Here the CDR3 DNA reads TGTGCCAGCAGTGAACAGGGGGCGGACTACAATGAGCAGTTCTTC.

This chain connects TRBV9 to TRBJ1-3, with TRBD1 identical over 9 bases. The CDR3 length is 15 residues. The ends lost 1 base at V and 7 bases at J; junction bases unmatched: 6. The germline gives CDR1 SGDLS, CDR2 YYNGEE. The CDR3 is CASSVSAQGANTIYF. The DNA of the CDR3 is TGTGCCAGCAGCGTATCAGCACAGGGGGCGAACACCATATATTTT.

This clone was seen a handful of times. CDR3 DNA sequence: TGCGCCAGCAGTTACGGCACTGAAGCTTTCTTT. This gives the protein CASSYGTEAFF. The chain couples TRBV10-2 to TRBJ1-1, with D unclear. The CDR3 runs 11 residues. Trimming stripped 5 bases from V and 4 bases from J, with 5 bases between. Germline V gives CDR1 WSHSY, CDR2 SAAADI.

This chain connects TRBV5-1 to TRBJ2-1; TRBD1 aligns across 10 bases. This CDR3 is 15 amino acids long. Losses at the gene ends were 3 bases for V and 5 bases for J; bases not matched to a gene: 5. Germline values: CDR1 SGHRS, CDR2 YFSETQ. CDR3 nucleotides: TGCGCCAGCAGCTGGTCCGGGACAGGGGACAATGAGCAGTTCTTC. Protein sequence: CASSWSGTGDNEQFF.

This chain connects TRBV4-2 to TRBJ1-1; weak D call: TRBD1 (5 bases). Germline values: CDR1 LGHNA, CDR2 YNFKEQ. The CDR3 has 13 residues. V shed 3 bases and J shed 5 bases, with 10 bases lying between them. As DNA, the CDR3 is TGTGCCAGCAGCCATACGGGGGAAACTGAAGCTTTCTTT. Its translation is CASSHTGETEAFF.

This clone was detected a few times. The gene calls are TRBV5-1 and TRBJ2-1; 8 bases fit TRBD1. J gave up 7 bases and V 2 bases, and 11 bases lay outside the gene matches. This CDR3 spans 16 amino acids. CDR1 and CDR2 (germline): SGHRS, YFSETQ. The CDR3 DNA sequence: TGCGCCAGCAGCTTCAACCGGGACAGGAGGTCAAATGAGCAGTTCTTC. It codes for CASSFNRDRRSNEQFF.

The V call is TRBV28, the J call TRBJ1-1; 8 positions agree with TRBD1. V was pared by 7 bases and J by 5 bases, with 9 bases of the junction left unmatched. The CDR3 sequence is 14 residues long. Germline V gene sequence: CDR1 MDHEN, CDR2 SYDVKM. The DNA of the CDR3 is TGTGCCAGCACTAACAGGGGGTCGGTGACTGAAGCTTTCTTT. Protein product: CASTNRGSVTEAFF. The full variable domain, completed using reference TRBV28 and TRBJ1-1, is DVKVTQSSRYLVKRTGEKVFLECVQDMDHENMFWYRQDPGLGLRLIYFSYDVKMKEKGDIPEGYSVSREKKERFSLILESASTNQTSMYLCASTNRGSVTEAFFGQGTRLTVV.

As DNA, the CDR3 is TGTGCCAGCAGCCCCTACGACAGGGTCACTGAAGCTTTCTTT. Protein product: CASSPYDRVTEAFF. The chain uses TRBV4-2 and TRBJ1-1; 7 bases are shared with TRBD1. V trimming: 4 bases; J trimming: 4 bases; junction bases outside the gene matches: 6. The CDR3 consists of 14 residues. Germline values: CDR1 LGHNA, CDR2 YNFKEQ.

This chain connects TRBV7-8 to TRBJ1-6, with a possible D match to TRBD1 (5 bases). Germline values: CDR1 SGHVS, CDR2 FQNEAQ. This CDR3 comprises 17 residues. The ends were cut back, 3 bases at V and 1 base at J, with 13 bases in the middle. CDR3 coding DNA: TGTGCCAGCAGCTTTCTTGGGGCCTCTTCCTATAATTCACCCCTCCACTTT. This sequence encodes CASSFLGASSYNSPLHF.

The chain joins TRBV5-4 to TRBJ2-4, with D perhaps matching TRBD2 (5 bases). The CDR3 is 17 residues long. Per germline, CDR1 SGHNT and CDR2 YYREEE (reference sequence). Deletions cut 4 bases from V and 0 bases from J, with 17 bases between. The DNA of the CDR3 is TGTGCCAGCAGCCTAACCGGACTCGCCCTAGCCAAAAACATTCAGTACTTC. Translated, it gives CASSLTGLALAKNIQYF.

The CDR3 here is CAWSEIRNRGGQPQHF. The CDR3 nucleotides are TGTGCCTGGAGTGAGATCCGGAACAGGGGTGGTCAGCCCCAGCATTTT. This chain connects TRBV30 to TRBJ1-5, with 7 bases matching TRBD1. Germline CDR1 reads GTSNPN; CDR2 reads SVGIG (reference sequence). The length of the CDR3 is 16 residues. With 1 base clipped from V and 6 bases from J, the junction kept 12 bases outside the gene matches. The variable domain in full, completed from reference TRBV30 and TRBJ1-5, reads SQTIHQWPATLVQPVGSPLSLECTVEGTSNPNLYWYRQAAGRGLQLLFYSVGIGQISSEVPQNLSASRPQDRQFILSSKKLLLSDSGFYLCAWSEIRNRGGQPQHFGDGTRLSIL.

The CDR3: CASSQAGQEETQYF. CDR3 coding DNA: TGCGCCAGCAGCCAAGCAGGGCAGGAAGAGACCCAGTACTTC. The chain joins TRBV4-1 to TRBJ2-5; D may be TRBD1 (5 bases). There are 14 residues in the CDR3. The V gene lost 1 base and the J gene lost 3 bases, with 9 bases spanning the gap. The germline gives CDR1 MGHRA, CDR2 YSYEKL.

The chain couples TRBV7-2 to TRBJ1-5; possible D gene TRBD1, 6 bases. CDR3 length: 17 amino acids. With 1 base removed from V and 6 bases from J, the gap between germline ends came to 19 bases. The germline CDR1 and CDR2 sequences are SGHTA and FQGNSA. For the CDR3, the DNA is TGTGCCAGCAGCTTAGTAGTAGACTCGGGGGGCACTCAGCCCCAGCATTTT. This sequence encodes CASSLVVDSGGTQPQHF.

This clone was detected only a few times. The chain couples TRBV7-2 to TRBJ1-2; 8 bases agree with TRBD1. The V and J ends lost 5 bases and 4 bases, in that order; junction bases with no gene match: 12. This CDR3 is 16 amino acids long. Germline lookup yields CDR1 SGHTA and CDR2 FQGNSA. The CDR3 coding sequence is TGTGCCAGCAGCCCAAACCCTGGACAGGGCGGCTATGGCTACACCTTC. This sequence encodes CASSPNPGQGGYGYTF.

This clone has a handful of counts. The rearrangement uses TRBV29-1 and TRBJ1-1, with a tentative D call TRBD1 (5 bases). V lost 6 bases, J lost 3 bases, and 17 bases lay in between. The CDR3 runs to 14 residues. Germline V gene lookup returns CDR1 SQVTM and CDR2 ANQGSEA. The CDR3 is CSVQRSGGDTEAFF. CDR3 nucleotide sequence: TGCAGCGTGCAACGTTCCGGGGGGGACACTGAAGCTTTCTTT.

There are a few counts of this clone. This chain connects TRBV5-1 to TRBJ2-7, with 7 bases lining up with TRBD1. The CDR3 sequence is 14 residues long. The J segment lost 3 bases and the V segment lost 0 bases, leaving 3 bases of the junction unmatched. In germline, CDR1 is SGHRS, CDR2 YFSETQ. The CDR3: CASSLGQGRYEQYF. The DNA of the CDR3 is TGCGCCAGCAGCTTGGGACAGGGCCGCTACGAGCAGTACTTC.

The CDR3: CASSPVRGVSSGANVLTF. The CDR3, as DNA: TGCGCCAGCAGCCCCGTGCGGGGGGTATCCTCTGGGGCCAACGTCCTGACTTTC. This sequence joins TRBV5-1 and TRBJ2-6; TRBD2 agrees at 8 bases. In germline, CDR1 is SGHRS, CDR2 YFSETQ. V was pared by 4 bases and J by 0 bases, with 9 bases of the junction left unmatched. The CDR3 has 18 residues.

The chain couples TRBV5-1 to TRBJ1-2, with D perhaps TRBD1 (5 bases). V was shortened by 0 bases and J by 8 bases, with 11 bases between the two germline ends. The CDR3 covers 13 residues. Germline lookup yields CDR1 SGHRS and CDR2 YFSETQ. CDR3 region: CASSLAAGPGYTF. The CDR3 nucleotides are TGCGCCAGCAGCTTGGCCGCAGGGCCCGGCTACACCTTC.